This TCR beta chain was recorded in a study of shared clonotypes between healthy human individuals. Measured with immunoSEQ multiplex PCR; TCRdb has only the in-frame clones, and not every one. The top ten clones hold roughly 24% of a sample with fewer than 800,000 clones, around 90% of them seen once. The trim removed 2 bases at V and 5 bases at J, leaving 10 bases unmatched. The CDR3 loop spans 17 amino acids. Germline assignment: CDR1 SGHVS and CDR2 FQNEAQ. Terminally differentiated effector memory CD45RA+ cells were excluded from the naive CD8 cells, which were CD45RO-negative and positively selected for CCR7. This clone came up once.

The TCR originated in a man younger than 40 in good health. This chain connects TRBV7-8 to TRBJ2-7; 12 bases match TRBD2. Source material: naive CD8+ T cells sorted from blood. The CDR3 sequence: CASSLPRKLAGGHEQYF. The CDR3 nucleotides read TGTGCCAGCAGCTTACCCCGGAAACTAGCGGGAGGCCACGAGCAGTACTTC.